Listed here is a single T cell receptor (beta chain). What antigen it recognizes has not been identified. Base qualities were left out, and no much larger clone turns up one base away. This record comes from a study of T cell responses to AZD1222 COVID-19 vaccine (dated by TCRdb to about 2021). Some background on the complete study: AZD1222 recipients whose second dose came at about 4 weeks and those whose second dose came at about 12 weeks were combined into one group, since spike-specific TCR depth and breadth did not differ between the two schedules. A total of about 250 trial participants underwent TCR sequencing, of whom roughly 210 had received two doses of AZD1222 and 26 had received two doses of the MenACWY control vaccine. Trial participants were enrolled by age into subgroups of 18-55, 56-69 and 70-plus years, and approximately 150, 30 and 60 TCR-sequenced participants, respectively, were included in these subgroups. The investigation overall reported the following: Participants were mostly white British, with more females than males. The authors suggested clonal diversity may have been underestimated. The 56-69-year group was small, and its depth increase did not reach significance, likely because of low power. CD4 TCRs associated with the vaccine covered the entire spike protein, and the dominant responses were in regions 160-218 and 743-854. Spike-specific TCR breadth and depth rose significantly after two AZD1222 doses compared with day 0 and with MenACWY recipients. Conclusions about previously exposed vaccinees were limited because only a handful of AZD1222 recipients were SARS-CoV-2 seropositive at baseline. Because no day 14 peak-response samples were available, the repertoires could be characterized only after the peak T cell response. Reportedly, almost half of the unique spike-specific TCRs recognized epitopes lying outside the regions that are mutated in the B.1.351 and B.1.1.7 variants.

What this sample's time point label stands for: baseline before first vaccination. Vaccinee samples were obtained from the UK trials COV001 and COV002, which included a single-blind randomized controlled phase 2/3 trial of AZD1222 (ChAdOx1 nCoV-19) in healthy adults. Trial participant PBMC samples were collected at day 0 and day 28 after the second dose for TCRbeta chain sequencing. Reading from cysteine to phenylalanine, the CDR3 counts 14 amino acids. Here the CDR3 DNA is all that survives: 42 bases in frame from base 1. Between the V and J ends, shortened by 4 bases and 1 base respectively, the junction contains 7 bases. According to the germline V gene, CDR1 reads SGHTA and CDR2 reads FQGNSA. The CDR3 regions of human TCRbeta chains were analyzed by immunosequencing. The original methods were these. Repertoire TCRs were matched against a reference library of SARS-CoV-2-specific TCRs generated with the MIRA antigen-specificity platform. Breadth meant the fraction of unique TCRs that were SARS-CoV-2-associated, whereas depth meant the fraction of total T cells that were SARS-CoV-2-associated. Using the MIRA data, every spike-specific TCR was mapped to the spike region that the TCR reacted to and assigned to either a CD4 or a CD8 class. Log10-transformed breadth and depth values were compared by one-way ANOVA with Sidak's multiple comparisons tests. TCRdb took over this immuneACCESS table, retaining in-frame rearrangements with V and J assigned. Such tables are incomplete; in checked studies, under half of the missing clones stem from an unresolved V gene, and the remainder is unexplained. That table gives V, J and clone size, and the DNA gave D and trimming. This sample lists roughly 150,000 clones; roughly nine tenths were detected once. Approximately 2% of the sample is in the top ten clones.

The rearranged chain carries TRBV7-2 and TRBJ2-2; the D gene is perhaps TRBD1, on 6 matching bases. This receptor was taken from an adult in good health. The sample was peripheral blood, taken on day 0 of AZD1222 vaccination. This receptor carries the CDR3 CASSSDRNTGELFF. At the DNA level, the sequence is TGTGCCAGCAGCTCGGACAGGAACACCGGGGAGCTGTTTTTT. The reference TRBV7-2 and TRBJ2-2 proteins fill in what lies around the CDR3, so the full variable domain reads GAGVSQSPSNKVTEKGKDVELRCDPISGHTALYWYRQSLGQGLEFLIYFQGNSAPDKSGLPSDRFSAERTGGSVSTLTIQRTQQEDSAVYLCASSSDRNTGELFFGEGSRLTVL.